This TCR beta chain was sequenced in a study of blood T cell repertoires in COVID-19. Per the germline V gene, CDR1 is MNHEY and CDR2 is SVGAGI. After removal of 1 base from V and 5 bases from J, the junction contained 4 bases not matched to a gene. The CDR3 is 15 amino acids. Cohort 3 donors counted as recovered after two negative PCRs, clearance, or resolved symptoms. The method was immunoSEQ multiplex PCR; TCRdb's version includes in-frame clones alone and lacks a portion of them. The sample comprises 350,000 to 400,000 clones, 88% of which are singletons, and more than 0.95% rests with the top ten.

The sequence came from a woman younger than 30 who had recovered from COVID-19. This chain uses TRBV6-5 with TRBJ1-1; 10 nucleotides agree with TRBD1. What was sequenced was PBMCs or T cells enriched from blood (not recorded which). The CDR3 here is CASSYLRDRGTEAFF. The CDR3 region has the DNA TGTGCCAGCAGTTACTTAAGGGACAGGGGAACTGAAGCTTTCTTT.